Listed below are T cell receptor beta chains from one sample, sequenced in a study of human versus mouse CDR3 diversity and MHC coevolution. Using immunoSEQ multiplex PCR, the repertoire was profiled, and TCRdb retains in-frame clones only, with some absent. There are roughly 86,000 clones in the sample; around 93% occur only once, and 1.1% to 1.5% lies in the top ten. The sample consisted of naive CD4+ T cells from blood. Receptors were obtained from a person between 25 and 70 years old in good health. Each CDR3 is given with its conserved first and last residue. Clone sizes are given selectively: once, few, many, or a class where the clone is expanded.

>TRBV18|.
CASSPREGGQPQHF
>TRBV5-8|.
CASSFGGGHPNTDTQYF
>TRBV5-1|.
CASSPGQQETQYF
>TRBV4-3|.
CASSQELADMQYF
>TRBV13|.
CASTPPAGNEAFF
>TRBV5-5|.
CASSLGLSQGSDEQYF
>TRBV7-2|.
CASSQGAVRETQYF
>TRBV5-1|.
CASSLARTDGYTF
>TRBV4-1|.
CASSGIPGVSTHNEQFF
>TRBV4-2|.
CASSQDRQGNTIYF
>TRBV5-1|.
CASNPLVGQDTEAFF
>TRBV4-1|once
CASSPTRGRRYTEAFF
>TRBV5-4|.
CASSPTSGRTGDEQYF
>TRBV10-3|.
CATQGAPYEQYF
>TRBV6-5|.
CASSTQGAGELFF
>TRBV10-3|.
CAISESRGLGTEAFF
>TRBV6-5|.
CASSYGPPGEPQHF
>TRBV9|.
CASTPRSGRANEQFF
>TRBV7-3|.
CASSLGTGTRGTGELFF
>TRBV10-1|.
CASSEGGQGARSNQPQHF
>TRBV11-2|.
CASRGVKHEQYF
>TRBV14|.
CASSQDRADSRNTEAFF
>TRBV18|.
CASSLWTDVTSGNTIYF
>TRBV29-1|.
CSVGGPGGRGTGELFF
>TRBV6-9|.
CASLKSHAYEQYF
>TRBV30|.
CAWSVYPGGNTEAFF
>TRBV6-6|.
CASSQSGNTIYF
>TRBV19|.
CASSIGLAGAYNEQFF
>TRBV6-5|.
CASIPGTGRNDGYTF
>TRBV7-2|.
CASSLSAGGSTSTDTQYF
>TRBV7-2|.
CASSVPGGVGPYEQYF
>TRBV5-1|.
CASSSLTGTSGTTSTDTQYF
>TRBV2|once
CASSGGRVLGGYTF
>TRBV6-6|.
CASRRAEAFF
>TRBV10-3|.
CAIRGTGGAQDTQYF
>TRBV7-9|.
CASKRGTGSYEQYF
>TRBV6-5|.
CASSFRDSNTIYF
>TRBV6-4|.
CASRNRGLNTEAFF
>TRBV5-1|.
CASSLDGESGEQYF
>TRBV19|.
CASSARDRGGTEAFF
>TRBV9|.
CASSVELNEQFF
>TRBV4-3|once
CASSRSGTGNTGELFF
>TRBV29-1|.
CSVRGLNTEAFF
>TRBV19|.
CASSPRQAGNTEAFF
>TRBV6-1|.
CASTGLGHSEQFF
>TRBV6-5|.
CASSGVGTSFYEQYF
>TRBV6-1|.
CASSEMGAPSLYGYTF
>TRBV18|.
CASSSASGGAVPDEQYF
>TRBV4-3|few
CASSQDTGQGTGNTIYF
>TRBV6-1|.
CASSARGGSYNEQFF